This T cell receptor beta chain came from a study of blood T cell repertoires in COVID-19. About the study: Samples representing acute and convalescent COVID-19 were sourced from the United States, Italy and Spain. PBMCs, B-cell-depleted T cells, or T cells were the source of the cDNA or gDNA that made up the material.

As handled by the study authors: Amplification with reference gene primers provided the estimates of nucleated cell counts. Sequenced by immunoSEQ multiplex PCR; TCRdb stores in-frame clones only, minus some. V and J calls and clone size come straight from that table; D and trimming were deduced from the DNA. The table includes approximately 250,000 clones, roughly 88% detected once. Recruited during active infection, patients (from Seattle) were subsequently followed longitudinally. Germline V gene lookup returns CDR1 MNHEY and CDR2 SVGAGI. The CDR3 loop spans 14 amino acids. V was pared by 6 bases and J by 1 base, with 11 bases between.

The J gene is TRBJ2-3, the V gene TRBV6-5, with D perhaps matching TRBD2 (5 bases). The TCR sequence derives from a woman of 80 years or more with COVID-19, enrolled during active disease. Sequencing input: peripheral blood. The DNA of the CDR3 is TGTGCCAGCAGGTCCCGGCGGGGCACAGATACGCAGTATTTT. This sequence encodes CASRSRRGTDTQYF.